The 15 T cell receptor beta chains presented below share a single source sample, sequenced in a study of shared clonotypes between healthy human individuals. Sequencing used immunoSEQ multiplex PCR; TCRdb keeps in-frame clones, though not all of them. The data show approximately 250,000 clones, with 65% to 70% seen just once and 11% held by the top ten. Source material: memory CD4+ T cells sorted from blood. Subset of the sample: CD45RA-negative fraction. These receptors were taken from a young man in good health.

V usage is TRBV5-1 and J usage is TRBJ2-2; 12 bases are a match to TRBD1. V gave up 4 bases and J gave up 4 bases; unmatched junction bases: 5. Germline CDR1 SGHRS, CDR2 YFSETQ. This CDR3 comprises 16 residues. CDR3 nucleotide sequence: TGCGCCAGCAGCCGGGACAGGGGGCGCGGCACCGGGGAGCTGTTTTTT. Its protein product is CASSRDRGRGTGELFF.

The rearrangement links TRBV29-1 to TRBJ2-3; D call uncertain. CDR1 and CDR2 (germline): SQVTM, ANQGSEA. With 4 bases removed from V and 1 base from J, the gap between germline ends came to 12 bases. The CDR3 contains 14 residues. In nucleotides, the CDR3 is TGCAGCGTTGGCTTACAGCTCGGCACAGATACGCAGTATTTT. Its protein product is CSVGLQLGTDTQYF.

In regard to this clone: A much larger clone lies a single base off, so this may be a read error. Other DNA sequences in this specimen translate into the identical CDR3. This chain uses TRBV14 with TRBJ2-1; D is unresolved. The CDR3 has 13 residues. Germline CDR1 and CDR2: SGHDN and FVKESK. Trimming pared 6 bases from V and 6 bases from J, leaving 12 bases between. CDR3: CASRHETINEQFF. CDR3 nucleotides: TGTGCCAGCAGGCACGAGACCATCAATGAGCAGTTCTTC. Looking up the rest from reference TRBV14 and TRBJ2-1 gives the full variable domain: EAGVTQFPSHSVIEKGQTVTLRCDPISGHDNLYWYRRVMGKEIKFLLHFVKESKQDESGMPNNRFLAERTGGTYSTLKVQPAELEDSGVYFCASRHETINEQFFGPGTRLTVL.

In its sample, this clone is medium-sized. Other nucleotide sequences from this sample produce the same CDR3. The chain employs TRBV28 and TRBJ2-1, with 11 bases aligning to TRBD1. V lost 6 bases to trimming and J lost 4 bases; unmatched junction nucleotides: 5. Germline values: CDR1 MDHEN, CDR2 SYDVKM. This CDR3 is built from 15 residues. The CDR3, as DNA: TGTGCCAGCAGGGGGACAGGGGGACGTTACAATGAGCAGTTCTTC. Its translation is CASRGTGGRYNEQFF.

V usage is TRBV15 and J usage is TRBJ2-5; 8 positions match TRBD1. J lost 2 bases, V lost 5 bases, and 19 bases had no gene match. CDR1 is LNHNV and CDR2 is YYDKDF in the germline V gene (reference sequence). The CDR3 has 19 amino acids. The chain's CDR3 is CATSYGGSRQGPRQETQYF. The DNA for the CDR3 is TGTGCCACCAGCTATGGGGGTTCTCGACAGGGGCCGCGGCAAGAGACCCAGTACTTC.

The V gene is TRBV5-1, the J gene TRBJ2-7; D may correspond to TRBD1 or TRBD2 (5 bases each). Looked up from germline, CDR1 is SGHRS and CDR2 is YFSETQ. V lost 0 bases and J lost 6, with 16 bases in between. The CDR3 has 15 amino acids. This chain's CDR3 is CASSLGRLGRGEQYF. The CDR3, as DNA: TGCGCCAGCAGCTTGGGGAGGCTAGGTAGGGGCGAGCAGTACTTC.

CDR3 amino acids: CASSLEGFNEQFF. As DNA, the CDR3 is TGTGCCAGCAGCTTAGAAGGGTTCAATGAGCAGTTCTTC. The rearrangement uses TRBV11-3 and TRBJ2-1; D is uncertain. The germline CDR1 and CDR2 sequences are SGHNT and YENEEA. The length of the CDR3 is 13 residues. The ends were cut back, 0 bases at V and 6 bases at J, with 6 bases in the middle.

The CDR3 reads CAISAPPGLKYEQYF. CDR3 in DNA: TGTGCCATCAGTGCGCCCCCGGGGTTAAAGTACGAGCAGTACTTC. The V and J genes are TRBV10-3 and TRBJ2-7; D possibly corresponds to TRBD2 (5 bases). Germline loops: CDR1 ENHRY, CDR2 SYGVKD. V was shortened by 4 bases and J by 4 bases, with 17 bases between the two germline ends. The CDR3 has 15 amino acids.

The chain couples TRBV7-7 to TRBJ2-7; 7 bases agree with TRBD1. After removal of 7 bases from V and 1 base from J, the junction contained 13 bases not matched to a gene. The CDR3 runs 16 residues. Looked up from germline, CDR1 is SSHAT and CDR2 is FNYEAQ (reference sequence). The CDR3 nucleotides are TGTGCCAGCAAAACCAGTAGGGGGCGCGGGTCCTACGAGCAGTACTTC. Residues: CASKTSRGRGSYEQYF.

The V and J genes are TRBV2 and TRBJ2-7; 15 positions agree with TRBD2. V gave up 10 bases and J gave up 3 bases; unmatched junction bases: 16. Germline lookup yields CDR1 SNHLY and CDR2 FYNNEI. The CDR3 is made up of 18 amino acids. The CDR3 loop is CATHRSGLAGGRRYEQYF. The CDR3 nucleotides read TGTGCCACCCACCGATCGGGACTAGCGGGAGGCCGGCGCTACGAGCAGTACTTC.

The chain employs TRBV4-1 and TRBJ2-2; no definite D call. The V gene's germline CDR1 is MGHRA and CDR2 YSYEKL. The CDR3 extends over 15 amino acids. Trimming pared 0 bases from V and 7 bases from J, leaving 12 bases between. CDR3 sequence: CASSQDSLGIGELFF. As DNA, the CDR3 is TGCGCCAGCAGCCAAGACTCGTTGGGCATCGGGGAGCTGTTTTTT.

This clone showed up just a few times. The V call is TRBV2, the J call TRBJ2-1, with D perhaps TRBD2 (6 bases). The CDR3 is 14 residues long. Germline V gene lookup returns CDR1 SNHLY and CDR2 FYNNEI. V gave up 5 bases and J gave up 10 bases, with 18 bases separating them. This chain's CDR3 is CASSPGLTSWEQFF. The DNA of the CDR3 is TGTGCCAGCAGTCCGGGACTTACCTCATGGGAGCAGTTCTTC.

The chain is built from TRBV7-2 and TRBJ2-2, with D hard to call. Trimming took off 6 bases at V and 4 bases at J, with 18 bases between the two ends. There are 16 residues in the CDR3. Germline-derived CDR1 and CDR2 are SGHTA and FQGNSA. The CDR3 spells CASSTKTGWGTGELFF. The CDR3 DNA is TGTGCCAGCAGTACAAAGACGGGTTGGGGCACCGGGGAGCTGTTTTTT.

This chain joins TRBV6-1 and TRBJ2-7; D unclear. Germline V CDR1 and CDR2: MNHNS, SASEGT. The CDR3 is 11 amino acids. V lost 6 bases and J 6 bases, leaving 9 bases between the germline ends. The CDR3 DNA is TGTGCCAGCAGGATGTTCGGCGAGCAGTACTTC. This encodes CASRMFGEQYF.

This clone has just a few counts. The V call is TRBV18, the J call TRBJ2-3; a weak D match, TRBD1 (6 bases). Per germline, CDR1 KGHSH and CDR2 LQKENI. V was shortened by 4 bases and J by 4 bases, with 12 bases between the two germline ends. The CDR3 length is 14 residues. In DNA form, the CDR3 reads TGTGCCAGCTCACGACAGGTTCGTGCAGATACGCAGTATTTT. The encoded protein is CASSRQVRADTQYF.